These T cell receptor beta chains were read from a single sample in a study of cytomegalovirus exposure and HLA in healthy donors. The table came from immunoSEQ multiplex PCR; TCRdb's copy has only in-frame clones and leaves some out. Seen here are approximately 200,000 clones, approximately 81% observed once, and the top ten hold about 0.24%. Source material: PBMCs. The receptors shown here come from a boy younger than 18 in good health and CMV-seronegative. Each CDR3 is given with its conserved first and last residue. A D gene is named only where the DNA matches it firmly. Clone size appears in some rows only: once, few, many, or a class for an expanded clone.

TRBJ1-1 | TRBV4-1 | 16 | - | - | TGCGCCAGCAGCCAAGAGTTGGGGGGGTTTAGGACTGAAGCTTTCTTT | CASSQELGGFRTEAFF
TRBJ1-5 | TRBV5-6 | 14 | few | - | TGTGCCAGCAGCTTGACGCGGGGGGGTCAGCCCCAGCATTTT | CASSLTRGGQPQHF
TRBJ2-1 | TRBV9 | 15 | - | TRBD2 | TGTGCCAGCAGCGAGGGGGGACTAGCGGGCGAGGAGCAGTTCTTC | CASSEGGLAGEEQFF
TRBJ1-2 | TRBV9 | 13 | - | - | TGTGCCAGCAGCGTAGCAGATAACTATGGCTACACCTTC | CASSVADNYGYTF
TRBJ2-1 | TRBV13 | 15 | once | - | TGTGCCAGCAGCTCGGGACTCAACTCCTACAATGAGCAGTTCTTC | CASSSGLNSYNEQFF
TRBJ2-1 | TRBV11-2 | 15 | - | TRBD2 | TGTGCCAGCAGCTTGACTAGCGGGACGGAATATGAGCAGTTCTTC | CASSLTSGTEYEQFF
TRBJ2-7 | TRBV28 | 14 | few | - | TGTGCCAGCAGCCCCGCAGGGGTTTACTACGAGCAGTACTTC | CASSPAGVYYEQYF
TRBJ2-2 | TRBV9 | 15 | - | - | TGTGCCAGCAGCGTAGTCGGAGGATTAACCGGGGAGCTGTTTTTT | CASSVVGGLTGELFF
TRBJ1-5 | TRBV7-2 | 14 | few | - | TGTGCCAGCAGCTTCATCGGGGGTCTTCAGCCCCAGCATTTT | CASSFIGGLQPQHF
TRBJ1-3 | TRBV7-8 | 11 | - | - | TGTGCTTACCGTGGAGAAAACACCATATATTTT | CAYRGENTIYF
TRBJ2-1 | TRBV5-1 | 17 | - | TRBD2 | TGCGCCAGCTCGGGGGGGACGGGACAAGACTTTTTGGATGAGCAGTTCTTC | CASSGGTGQDFLDEQFF
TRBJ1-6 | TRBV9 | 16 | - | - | TGTGCCAGCAGCGTAGATCTGAGCTCCTATAATTCACCCCTCCACTTT | CASSVDLSSYNSPLHF
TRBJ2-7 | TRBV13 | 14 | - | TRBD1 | TGTGCCAGCAGCCACGGGACAGCCGCCTACGAGCAGTACTTC | CASSHGTAAYEQYF
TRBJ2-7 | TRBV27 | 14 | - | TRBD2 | TGTGCCAGCAGTTGGGACTATGGAGCCTACGAGCAGTACTTC | CASSWDYGAYEQYF
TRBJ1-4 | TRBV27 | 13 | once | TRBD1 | TGTGCCAGCGGGGACAGCTTTAATGAAAAACTGTTTTTT | CASGDSFNEKLFF
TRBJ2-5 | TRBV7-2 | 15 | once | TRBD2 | TGTGCCAGCAGCTTGAGGAGCGGGAGCCAAGAGACCCAGTACTTC | CASSLRSGSQETQYF
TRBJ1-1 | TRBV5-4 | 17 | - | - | TGTGCCAGCAGCTTGGTCACAAGCTCAAGGGGGAACACTGAAGCTTTCTTT | CASSLVTSSRGNTEAFF
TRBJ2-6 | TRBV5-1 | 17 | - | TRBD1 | TGCGCCAGCAAGGTAGGACAGGATATCTCTGGGGCCAACGTCCTGACTTTC | CASKVGQDISGANVLTF
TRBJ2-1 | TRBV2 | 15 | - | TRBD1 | TGTGCCAGCAAGCCCAGGGGGAGCTCCTACAATGAGCAGTTCTTC | CASKPRGSSYNEQFF
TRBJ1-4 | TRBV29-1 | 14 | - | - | TGCAGCGTTGACACTGGAACAGGGAGTGAAAAACTGTTTTTT | CSVDTGTGSEKLFF
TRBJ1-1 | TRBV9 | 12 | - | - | TGTGCCAGCAGCGTAGCGGGGGGTGAAGCTTTCTTT | CASSVAGGEAFF
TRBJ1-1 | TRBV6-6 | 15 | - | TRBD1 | TGTGCCAGCTCAAACCGAGACAGGGTAAAAACTGAAGCTTTCTTT | CASSNRDRVKTEAFF
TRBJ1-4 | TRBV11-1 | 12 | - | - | TGTGCCAGCAGCCTCAGGGGCGAAAAACTGTTTTTT | CASSLRGEKLFF
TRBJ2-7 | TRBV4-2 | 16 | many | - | TGTGCCAGCAGCCAAGTGATCGCTAGCGACTCCTACGAGCAGTACTTC | CASSQVIASDSYEQYF
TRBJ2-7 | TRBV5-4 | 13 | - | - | TGTGCCAGCAGCTTCGGTAGCTCCTACGAGCAGTACTTC | CASSFGSSYEQYF
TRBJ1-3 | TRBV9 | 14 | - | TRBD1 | TGTGCCAGCAGCGTGGACAGGGCAACAGACACCATATATTTT | CASSVDRATDTIYF
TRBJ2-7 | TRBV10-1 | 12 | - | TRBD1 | TGCGCCAGCAGGACAGGGAAGGGCGAGCAGTACTTC | CASRTGKGEQYF
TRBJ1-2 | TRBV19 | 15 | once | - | TGTGCCAGTAGTACCCGACGGACTCCTAACTATGGCTACACCTTC | CASSTRRTPNYGYTF
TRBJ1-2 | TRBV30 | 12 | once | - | TGTGCCTGGAGTCCCACGGTCTATGGCTACACCTTC | CAWSPTVYGYTF
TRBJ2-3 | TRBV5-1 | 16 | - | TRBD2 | TGCGCCAGCAGCTTTCTCCAGCGGGGGTCGGCAGATACGCAGTATTTT | CASSFLQRGSADTQYF
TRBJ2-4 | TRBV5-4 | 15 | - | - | TGTGCCAGCAACATAGGAGGGGAGGACAAAAACATTCAGTACTTC | CASNIGGEDKNIQYF
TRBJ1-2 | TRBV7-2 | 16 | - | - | TGTGCCAGCAGCCACAGCCGGGACACCGAGCGCTATGGCTACACCTTC | CASSHSRDTERYGYTF
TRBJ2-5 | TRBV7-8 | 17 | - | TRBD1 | TGTGCCAGCAGCTTAAATCCCCCCGACAGGGCCGGCGAGACCCAGTACTTC | CASSLNPPDRAGETQYF
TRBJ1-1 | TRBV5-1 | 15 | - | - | TGCGCCAGCAGCTTGGCCATGGGGGCTGGGACTGAAGCTTTCTTT | CASSLAMGAGTEAFF
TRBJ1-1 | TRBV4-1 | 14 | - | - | TGCGCCAGCAGCCAAATGGTCTATAACACTGAAGCTTTCTTT | CASSQMVYNTEAFF
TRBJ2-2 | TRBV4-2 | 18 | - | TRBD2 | TGTGCCAGCAGCCACCAGACGGGACTAGCGGATGACACCGGGGAGCTGTTTTTT | CASSHQTGLADDTGELFF
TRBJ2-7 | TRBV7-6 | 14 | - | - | TGTGCCAGCAGCCACTTCACAGGGACCCACGAGCAGTACTTC | CASSHFTGTHEQYF
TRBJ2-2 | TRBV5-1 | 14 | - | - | TGCGCCAGCAGCTTTGGGGCTAGAACCGGGGAGCTGTTTTTT | CASSFGARTGELFF
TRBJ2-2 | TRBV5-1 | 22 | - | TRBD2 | TGCGCCAGCAGCTTGTTTAGGGCGACCGGGACTAGCGGGAGTTATGGCACCGGGGAGCTGTTTTTT | CASSLFRATGTSGSYGTGELFF
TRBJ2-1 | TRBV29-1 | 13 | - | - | TGCAGCGTTGAAGGAGGGATGTACAATGAGCAGTTCTTC | CSVEGGMYNEQFF
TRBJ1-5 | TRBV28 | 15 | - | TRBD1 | TGTGCCAGCAGTTTAGGAAGACAGGGCTTGCAGCCCCAGCATTTT | CASSLGRQGLQPQHF
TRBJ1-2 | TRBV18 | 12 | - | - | TGTGCCAGCTCACCCGAAACGAGGAGCTACACCTTC | CASSPETRSYTF
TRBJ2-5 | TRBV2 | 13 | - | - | TGTGCCAGCAGTGGTTCCGGGTTGGAGACCCAGTACTTC | CASSGSGLETQYF
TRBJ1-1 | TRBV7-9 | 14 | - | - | TGTGCCAGCAGCTTCGACAGAGAGTCCACTGAAGCTTTCTTT | CASSFDRESTEAFF
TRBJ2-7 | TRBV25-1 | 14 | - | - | TGTGCCAGCAGTGAGTCTGGCAGAAACTACGAGCAGTACTTC | CASSESGRNYEQYF
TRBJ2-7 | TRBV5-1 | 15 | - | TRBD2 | TGCGCCAGCAGCTTGGTCGCGGGAGTTGGCCACGAGCAGTACTTC | CASSLVAGVGHEQYF
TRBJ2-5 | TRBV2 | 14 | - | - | TGTGCCAGCAGCGCAGGGCGTTCCCAAGAGACCCAGTACTTC | CASSAGRSQETQYF
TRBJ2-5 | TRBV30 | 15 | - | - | TGTGCCTGGAGTTTGGGATATCAAGAGGGAGAGACCCAGTACTTC | CAWSLGYQEGETQYF
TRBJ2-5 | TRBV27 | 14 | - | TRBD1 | TGTGCCAGCAGTTTCCGGACAGGGAGGGAGACCCAGTACTTC | CASSFRTGRETQYF